This T cell receptor (beta chain) stems from a study of blood T cell repertoires in COVID-19 (dated by TCRdb to 2018 to 2021). Describing the broader study: Samples from collaborators originated in the United States, Italy and Spain and spanned both the acute and convalescent phases of COVID-19. A de-identified subject ID, COVID-19 status, age in years and sex were almost always included in the sample metadata. The samples were drawn from two sources: the first 160 participants of the ongoing ImmuneRACE study, and over 950 subjects contributed by 6 global collaborators. The material from the prospective study consisted of cDNA or gDNA derived from T cells, B-cell-depleted T cells, or PBMCs. Subjects who had been exposed to COVID-19, were actively infected with it, or had recovered from it provided the deeply sampled blood TCRbeta repertoires that made up the dataset. Where available, HLA class I and class II types were obtained from metadata supplied by the sample provider rather than from assay-based typing. The repertoires were released in a freely available public database meant as a resource for research on the immune response to SARS-CoV-2. What the research found in general, with its limitations: Clinical and demographic metadata were provided uncurated, with the amount varying by source and participant.

The sample holds one count of this clone. Its specific antigen is unknown. No clone much larger than this one lies a single base away; base qualities are absent. The immunoSEQ Assay, a bias-controlled multiplex PCR, was used to amplify TCRbeta CDR3 regions from genomic DNA. From the authors' description of their analysis: The number of nucleated cells in each sample was estimated from the amplification of reference gene primers within the assay. Sequence reads were collapsed and filtered to measure the absolute abundance of every unique TCRbeta CDR3 rearrangement. For each sample, productive Simpson clonality was calculated by taking the square root of Simpson's diversity index across productive rearrangements. Sourced from immuneACCESS, this table was stored by TCRdb with only in-frame sequences that have V and J called. A share of the clones is absent; for the studies checked, an unresolved V gene accounts for under half, and the remainder has no known explanation. D and trimming were read from the DNA, whereas the V and J calls and clone size are those reported in that table. This sample has 160,000 or so clones in its table, and around 82% of those were observed once. About 11% of the sample belongs to the ten largest clones.

Each collaborating institution followed its own protocols to collect whole blood in K2EDTA tubes. For TCRbeta analysis, collaborator samples were shipped as frozen whole blood, as isolated PBMCs, or as DNA extracted from either sample type. Sequencing was carried out using peripheral blood. The clonotype originates from a man in his 60s with active or convalescent COVID-19.

The DNA sequence reads TGTGCCAGCGACCCCGTGACAGGGGTTTTCTACGAGCAGTACTTC. Protein translation: CASDPVTGVFYEQYF. The rearrangement combines TRBV7-9 with TRBJ2-7, with TRBD1 matching 8 junction bases. Relative to germline, V is missing 8 bases and J is missing 3 bases, with 12 bases of the junction outside any gene match. CDR1 SEHNR and CDR2 FQNEAQ are derived from the germline V gene (reference sequence). From the cysteine through the phenylalanine, the CDR3 covers 15 amino acids. Only the CDR3 portion is preserved as DNA: 45 bases, with reading frame beginning at the first base.